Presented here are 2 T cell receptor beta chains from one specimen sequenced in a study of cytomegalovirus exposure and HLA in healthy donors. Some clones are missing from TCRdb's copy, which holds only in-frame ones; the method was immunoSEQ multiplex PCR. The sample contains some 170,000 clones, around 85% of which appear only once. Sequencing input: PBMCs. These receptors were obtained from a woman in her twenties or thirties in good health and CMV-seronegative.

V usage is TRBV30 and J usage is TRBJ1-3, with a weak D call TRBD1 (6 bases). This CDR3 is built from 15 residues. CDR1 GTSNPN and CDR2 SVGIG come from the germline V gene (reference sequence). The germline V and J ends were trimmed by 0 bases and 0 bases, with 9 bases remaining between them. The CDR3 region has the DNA TGTGCCTGGAGTGTAAGGACAGTCTCTGGAAACACCATATATTTT. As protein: CAWSVRTVSGNTIYF.

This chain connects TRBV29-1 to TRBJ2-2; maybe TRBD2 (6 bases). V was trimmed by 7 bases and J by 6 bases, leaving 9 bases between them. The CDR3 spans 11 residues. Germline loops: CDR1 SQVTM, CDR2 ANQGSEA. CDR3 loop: CSGRGAGELFF. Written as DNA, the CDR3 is TGCAGCGGGAGGGGAGCCGGGGAGCTGTTTTTT.